Below, 5 T cell receptor beta chains from the same sample are listed, as sequenced in a study of siplizumab effects on memory and regulatory T cells. Some clones are missing from TCRdb's copy, which holds only in-frame ones; the method was immunoSEQ multiplex PCR. The sample contains over 95,000 clones, 90% to 95% of which appear only once. Sequenced sample: non-Treg CD4+ T cells sorted from blood. The receptors derive from a human donor in good health.

V usage is TRBV18 and J usage is TRBJ2-7; TRBD1 matches at 9 bases. In germline, CDR1 is KGHSH, CDR2 LQKENI. V lost 3 bases to trimming and J lost 6 bases; unmatched junction nucleotides: 9. The CDR3 is 15 residues long. The CDR3 here is CASSPLGTGSSEQYF. The CDR3 nucleotides read TGTGCCAGCTCACCTTTAGGGACAGGGTCTTCCGAGCAGTACTTC.

The chain links TRBV29-1 to TRBJ1-1; 7 bases match TRBD1. The CDR3 spans 16 residues. Germline values: CDR1 SQVTM, CDR2 ANQGSEA. Germline trimming cut 6 bases from V and 1 base from J; bases unmatched to any gene: 14. The CDR3 DNA sequence: TGCAGCGTCGCGGGCGTGAGACAGGGTTCGAACACTGAAGCTTTCTTT. Amino acid sequence: CSVAGVRQGSNTEAFF.

This sequence joins TRBV28 and TRBJ2-7; D call uncertain. The CDR3 extends over 12 amino acids. V was shortened by 5 bases and J by 5 bases, with 10 bases between the two germline ends. Germline V CDR1 and CDR2: MDHEN, SYDVKM. The CDR3: CASSPHLHEQYF. CDR3 sequence (DNA): TGTGCCAGCAGTCCCCACCTCCACGAGCAGTACTTC.

This clone was seen more than once but under ten times. V gene TRBV7-7 combines with J gene TRBJ1-6, with 7 nucleotides matching TRBD1. Per germline, CDR1 SSHAT and CDR2 FNYEAQ (reference sequence). Losses at the gene ends were 7 bases for V and 3 bases for J; bases not matched to a gene: 12. This CDR3 is built from 17 residues. CDR3 sequence reads: CASNRDSTIFYNSPLHF. The CDR3 DNA follows: TGTGCCAGCAACCGGGACAGCACCATATTCTATAATTCACCCCTCCACTTT.

The V and J genes are TRBV29-1 and TRBJ2-5, with D unclear. The V gene's germline CDR1 is SQVTM and CDR2 ANQGSEA. There are 12 residues in the CDR3. With 5 bases removed from V and 0 bases from J, the gap between germline ends came to 7 bases. CDR3 nucleotide sequence: TGCAGCGTTCGACGGTACCAAGAGACCCAGTACTTC. It is translated as CSVRRYQETQYF.